This T cell receptor (beta chain) was sequenced during a study of blood T cell repertoires in COVID-19. In the study overall: Researchers got acute and convalescent COVID-19 samples from the United States, Italy and Spain.

Some clones are missing from TCRdb's copy, which holds only in-frame ones; the method was immunoSEQ multiplex PCR. This sample carries around 360,000 clones, roughly 86% of them seen once, and the ten largest clones take approximately 1.9%. With V trimmed by 4 bases and J by 2 bases, 6 bases remained unmatched. The CDR3 is made up of 15 amino acids. Germline assignment: CDR1 SGHDN and CDR2 FVKESK. The chain joins TRBV14 to TRBJ2-7; 9 bases align to TRBD2. The receptor comes from a man aged 35 to 55 in a cohort exposed to, infected with or recovered from COVID-19 (not recorded which). What was sequenced was PBMCs or T cells enriched from blood (not recorded which). The CDR3 loop is CASSLLTSGTYEQYF. CDR3 DNA: TGTGCCAGCAGCCTGCTGACTAGCGGAACCTACGAGCAGTACTTC.